This entry is about one TCR beta chain. Germline and junction disagree at one end, which may indicate a read error. The recovered donors of Cohort 3 showed two negative PCRs, clearance, or symptom resolution. The data are from a study of blood T cell repertoires in COVID-19. Study-wide context: Sample material is recorded as cDNA or gDNA derived from T cells, B-cell-depleted T cells, or PBMCs.

Authors' analysis steps: Nucleated cell number was recorded as an estimate derived from reference gene primer amplification. TCRdb keeps only in-frame clones here, not all; method: immunoSEQ multiplex PCR. From that table come the V and J calls and clone size; the DNA was used to work out D and trimming. The sample lists 150,000 to 250,000 clones, roughly 90% seen once, with around 2.3% in the top ten. What was sequenced was PBMCs or T cells enriched from blood (not recorded which). The sequence came from a woman aged 30 to 39 who had recovered from COVID-19.

The CDR3 loop reads CASSLGVSQVF. CDR3 bases: TGTGCCAGCAGTTTAGGAGTCAGCCAGGTCTTC. The chain has TRBV12-3 or TRBV12-4 and TRBJ2-7; D unresolved. The CDR3 consists of 11 residues.